The clone carrying this T cell receptor (beta chain) was detected only once. The antigen remains undetermined. This entry belongs to a study of cytomegalovirus exposure and HLA in healthy donors. Study-level information: An earlier analysis identified 120 million or so unique TCR beta sequences in approximately 190 million T cells. Tens of millions of unique TCRs from HLA-typed donors were held in an early data release. Findings and caveats of the study: It was reported in a later analysis that an Asian-associated ancestry cluster showed fewer N-insertions than the roughly 670-donor mean. Sequencing likely produced, as an artifact, a cluster of highly shared sequence variants.

The junction had 9 bases not matched to a gene; V was cut back by 6 bases and J by 6 bases. The CDR3 covers 15 residues. Germline V gene data show CDR1 as MNHEY and CDR2 as SVGAGI. The PCR employed 60 Vbeta primers together with 13 Jbeta primers. Assay used: immunoSEQ multiplex PCR; TCRdb lists only in-frame clones, some missing. This sample has 300,000 or so clones, with roughly 86% found just once. The source of this sequence is a woman aged 35 to 49 in good health and CMV-seropositive. The source material was PBMCs. The rearrangement uses TRBV6-5 and TRBJ2-1; the match to TRBD1 covers 9 bases. The CDR3: CASRGGQGSVNEQFF. The CDR3 DNA reads TGTGCCAGCAGGGGCGGACAGGGGTCGGTCAATGAGCAGTTCTTC.